A single sample gave rise to the 11 T cell receptor beta chains below, sequenced in a study of T cell repertoires in cytomegalovirus infection. TCRdb called the reads again in MiXCR, with one record for every CDR3 protein. The data contain roughly 720,000 distinct CDR3 sequences, roughly 35% of them singletons. Sample: PBMCs. The receptor set was obtained from a human donor in good health (CMV status not recorded). Some clones in this sample may be carry-over from other donors' samples.

The chain uses TRBV12-3 or TRBV12-4 and TRBJ2-3; unclear D gene. The germline V and J ends were trimmed by 9 bases and 13 bases, with 23 bases remaining between them. The CDR3 contains 13 residues. The CDR3 region has the DNA TGTGCCAGAAGGCCTACACTTAAATATACTAAGTATTTT. Protein product: CARRPTLKYTKYF.

This clonotype was counted at least ten times. The CDR3 region has the DNA TGTGCCAGCAGTGTCCGGACAGGGCAGGGCTATGGCTACACCTTC. Protein sequence: CASSVRTGQGYGYTF. This chain joins TRBV6-1 and TRBJ1-2; TRBD1 matches at 8 bases. The germline V gene encodes CDR1 MNHNS and CDR2 SASEGT. Germline trimming cut 4 bases from V and 4 bases from J; bases unmatched to any gene: 8. There are 15 residues in the CDR3.

The chain has TRBV28 and TRBJ2-5; the D gene is possibly TRBD1 (6 bases). CDR1 and CDR2 (germline): MDHEN, SYDVKM. CDR3 size: 15 residues. The V end lost 6 bases, the J end lost 5 bases, and 19 bases lay between the germline ends. The CDR3 sequence is CASRRLRDIDETQYF. Written as DNA, the CDR3 is TGTGCCAGCAGGCGTCTCCGGGACATAGACGAGACCCAGTACTTC.

The chain uses TRBV2 and TRBJ2-6, with D maybe TRBD1 (5 bases). Germline V CDR1 and CDR2: SNHLY, FYNNEI. This CDR3 is 18 amino acids long. V lost 7 bases and J lost 2, with 21 bases in between. The CDR3 reads CASIESGLGLAGANVLTF. The CDR3 nucleotides read TGTGCCAGCATCGAATCAGGGCTTGGGTTAGCTGGGGCCAACGTCCTGACTTTC.

This clonotype came up many times. The V call is TRBV28, the J call TRBJ2-4; no clear D. V lost 7 bases and J 6 bases, leaving 7 bases between the germline ends. This CDR3 has 11 amino acids. The germline V gene encodes CDR1 MDHEN and CDR2 SYDVKM. CDR3 coding DNA: TGTGCCAGCACACCAGGAAACATTCAGTACTTC. Its protein product is CASTPGNIQYF.

V is TRBV10-3 and J is TRBJ2-6; no definite D call. Germline-derived CDR1 and CDR2 are ENHRY and SYGVKD. The CDR3 runs to 16 residues. Trimming took 7 bases from V and 0 from J, leaving 13 bases between them. The CDR3 reads CAITALPSSGANVLTF. The CDR3 nucleotides are TGTGCCATCACCGCCCTTCCGAGCTCTGGGGCCAACGTCCTGACTTTC.

The table lists this clonotype with a few counts. The chain couples TRBV7-2 to TRBJ2-7; the match to TRBD2 covers 8 bases. V gave up 10 bases and J gave up 3 bases; unmatched junction bases: 14. The germline CDR1 and CDR2 sequences are SGHTA and FQGNSA. There are 15 residues in the CDR3. CDR3 bases: TGTGCCACCTCACAGAGGCTAGCGGGCGTCTACGAGCAGTACTTC. It yields the protein CATSQRLAGVYEQYF.

The rearrangement links TRBV10-3 to TRBJ1-5; 8 positions agree with TRBD1. Trimming at V came to 10 bases and at J to 2 bases, leaving 7 bases not matched to a gene. Germline values: CDR1 ENHRY, CDR2 SYGVKD. The CDR3 sequence is 14 residues long. The CDR3 DNA reads TGTGCCACTTCGACAGGGGCGGGCAATCAGCCCCAGCATTTT. Its protein product is CATSTGAGNQPQHF.

This sequence joins TRBV2 and TRBJ2-5, with 9 bases aligning to TRBD1. The V and J ends lost 8 bases and 2 bases, in that order; junction bases with no gene match: 9. The CDR3 extends over 15 amino acids. The germline CDR1 and CDR2 sequences are SNHLY and FYNNEI. Here the CDR3 DNA reads TGTGCCAGCCGGACAGGGGATACGGCGCAAGAGACCCAGTACTTC. It encodes CASRTGDTAQETQYF. The variable domain in full, with the rest retrieved from reference TRBV2 and TRBJ2-5, is EPEVTQTPSHQVTQMGQEVILRCVPISNHLYFYWYRQILGQKVEFLVSFYNNEISEKSEIFDDQFSVERPDGSNFTLKIRSTKLEDSAMYFCASRTGDTAQETQYFGPGTRLLVL.

This chain joins TRBV29-1 and TRBJ2-7; D unclear. The CDR3 sequence is 12 residues long. V gave up 3 bases and J gave up 3 bases, with 9 bases separating them. The V gene's germline CDR1 is SQVTM and CDR2 ANQGSEA. The CDR3 loop is CSVDGPSYEQYF. CDR3 in DNA: TGCAGCGTTGATGGGCCGAGCTACGAGCAGTACTTC.

This clonotype was seen just once. This sequence joins TRBV23-1 and TRBJ2-2; TRBD1 matches 8 bases. TRBV23-1 is an open reading frame, and its role is uncertain. CDR3 size: 19 residues. The junction had 19 bases not matched to a gene; V was cut back by 4 bases and J by 6 bases. The CDR3 region is CASSLPLSARTGSSGELFF. The DNA for the CDR3 is TGCGCCAGCAGTCTCCCTCTAAGCGCTAGGACAGGGAGTTCCGGGGAGCTGTTTTTT.